This is a list of T cell receptor beta chains from one sample in a study of blood T cell repertoires in COVID-19. Libraries were prepared by immunoSEQ multiplex PCR; TCRdb keeps only in-frame clonotypes and omits some of them. The sample lists about 280,000 clones; about 83% were seen once. Sequenced input: PBMCs or T cells enriched from blood (not recorded which). These receptors were collected from a middle-aged woman who had recovered from COVID-19. CDR3s include the opening cysteine and the closing phenylalanine or tryptophan. Fields, in order: clone size, V gene, J gene, D gene, CDR3 DNA, CDR3 protein. D genes are given only for firm matches. The size of a clone is reported for some rows only, either as once, few or many, or as a class for expanded clones.

clone_size: .
v_call: TRBV27
j_call: TRBJ1-5
d_call: .
cdr3_nt: TGTGCCAGCAGTTTACACAGGTCCCGCAATCAGCCCCAGCATTTT
cdr3_aa: CASSLHRSRNQPQHF

clone_size: few
v_call: TRBV9
j_call: TRBJ2-7
d_call: .
cdr3_nt: TGTGCCAGCAGCCGAGCGACAGACCCGGCCTACGAGCAGTACTTC
cdr3_aa: CASSRATDPAYEQYF

clone_size: .
v_call: TRBV18
j_call: TRBJ1-6
d_call: TRBD1
cdr3_nt: TGTGCCAGCTCACCAGACAGGGGCTATAATTCACCCCTCCACTTT
cdr3_aa: CASSPDRGYNSPLHF

clone_size: .
v_call: TRBV18
j_call: TRBJ1-2
d_call: .
cdr3_nt: TGTGCCAGCTCAAGAGATGACTATGGCTACACCTTC
cdr3_aa: CASSRDDYGYTF

clone_size: .
v_call: TRBV2
j_call: TRBJ2-2
d_call: TRBD1
cdr3_nt: TGTGCCAGCAGCTCCGCGACAGGGAGAGGGGAGCTGTTTTTT
cdr3_aa: CASSSATGRGELFF

clone_size: once
v_call: TRBV10-3
j_call: TRBJ2-1
d_call: TRBD2
cdr3_nt: TGTGCCATCAGTCCGGAGCTAGCGGGAGCCTACAATGAGCAGTTCTTC
cdr3_aa: CAISPELAGAYNEQFF

clone_size: .
v_call: TRBV24-1
j_call: TRBJ2-2
d_call: TRBD1
cdr3_nt: TGTGCCACCAGTCGACAGGGCAACACCGGGGAGCTGTTTTTT
cdr3_aa: CATSRQGNTGELFF

clone_size: .
v_call: TRBV5-1
j_call: TRBJ1-4
d_call: TRBD1
cdr3_nt: TGCGCCAGCAGCCCGGGACAGGGGGCAGTAACTAATGAAAAACTGTTTTTT
cdr3_aa: CASSPGQGAVTNEKLFF

clone_size: .
v_call: TRBV6-6
j_call: TRBJ1-5
d_call: .
cdr3_nt: TGTGCCAGCCGAGTCGATAGCAATCAGCCCCAGCATTTT
cdr3_aa: CASRVDSNQPQHF

clone_size: once
v_call: TRBV7-2
j_call: TRBJ2-1
d_call: TRBD2
cdr3_nt: TGTGCCAGCAGGGGACTAGTCTTGGGAAATGAGCAGTTCTTC
cdr3_aa: CASRGLVLGNEQFF

clone_size: .
v_call: TRBV28
j_call: TRBJ2-5
d_call: TRBD2
cdr3_nt: TGTGCCAGCAGTTTCCGCGGACTAGCGGAGACCCAGTACTTC
cdr3_aa: CASSFRGLAETQYF

clone_size: .
v_call: TRBV15
j_call: TRBJ1-3
d_call: .
cdr3_nt: TGTGCCACCAGCAGAGTCGGGGACACCATATATTTT
cdr3_aa: CATSRVGDTIYF

clone_size: .
v_call: TRBV4-1
j_call: TRBJ1-2
d_call: .
cdr3_nt: TGCGCCAGCAGCCATGGCGGGGGCCTTAACTATGGCTACACCTTC
cdr3_aa: CASSHGGGLNYGYTF

clone_size: .
v_call: TRBV28
j_call: TRBJ2-7
d_call: .
cdr3_nt: TGTGCCAGCAGAACTCAGGGGTATCCCCCTCACGAGCAGTACTTC
cdr3_aa: CASRTQGYPPHEQYF

clone_size: .
v_call: TRBV2
j_call: TRBJ1-1
d_call: TRBD1
cdr3_nt: TGTGCCAGCAGGGTTGACAGGGGGCTCGAGGGAACTGAAGCTTTCTTT
cdr3_aa: CASRVDRGLEGTEAFF

clone_size: .
v_call: TRBV11-2
j_call: TRBJ2-7
d_call: TRBD2
cdr3_nt: TGTGCCAGCAGCCTCATAGCGGGAGAAGGCTACGAGCAGTACTTC
cdr3_aa: CASSLIAGEGYEQYF

clone_size: .
v_call: TRBV6-2/TRBV6-3
j_call: TRBJ1-4
d_call: TRBD1
cdr3_nt: TGTGCCAGCAGTGCCCCCGGGACAGGGGGAAGAAAACTGTTTTTT
cdr3_aa: CASSAPGTGGRKLFF

clone_size: .
v_call: TRBV6-2/TRBV6-3
j_call: TRBJ2-3
d_call: .
cdr3_nt: TGTGCCAGCAGTTACTCCATCAGGGCCCCAGATACGCAGTATTTT
cdr3_aa: CASSYSIRAPDTQYF

clone_size: .
v_call: TRBV4-1
j_call: TRBJ2-5
d_call: TRBD2
cdr3_nt: TGCGCCAGCAGCCAAGATTCGGGGGGGATGGAGACCCAGTACTTC
cdr3_aa: CASSQDSGGMETQYF